The clone carrying this T cell receptor (beta chain) has just a few counts. Its antigen is not identified. The time point denotes: patch test 1, 2 weeks after DPC sensitization. Sample treatment: therapeutic diphenylcyclopropenone sensitization with weekly scalp DPC. MiXCR, run by TCRdb on the RACE reads, gives a single entry per CDR3 protein. The repertoire holds some 91,000 distinct CDR3 sequences, roughly an eighth seen once, with roughly 2.1% in the top ten. This record comes from a study of human T cells and chemical hapten exposure. Study-level results: The donor cohort had alopecia, so its immune response may not match that of healthy people.

This CDR3 is built from 15 residues. Germline-derived CDR1 and CDR2 are MDHEN and SYDVKM. Trimming left V 7 bases short and J 0 bases short, with 15 bases between. The rearrangement links TRBV28 to TRBJ1-2, with D unresolved. The origin of this receptor is a woman between 40 and 55 years old with alopecia areata. Some clones in this sample may be carry-over from other donors' samples. The starting material was whole blood, obtained in connection with sensitization to the hapten diphenylcyclopropenone (DPC). Written as DNA, the CDR3 is TGTGCCAGCAACGCAGGTCGGGGAGCTAACTATGGCTACACCTTC. It is translated as CASNAGRGANYGYTF.